These T cell receptor beta chains were read from a single sample in a study of blood T cell repertoires in COVID-19. Profiled with immunoSEQ multiplex PCR; TCRdb holds only in-frame clones, not every one. The data contain approximately 200,000 clones, 82% of them seen just once; the ten biggest clones take up around 5.2%. The specimen was peripheral blood. These TCRs come from a woman in her 30s with acute or convalescent COVID-19. Each CDR3 is given with its conserved first and last residue. Each record gives: D gene, J gene, clone size, V gene, CDR3 protein, CDR3 DNA. D genes are given only for firm matches. For some rows the clone size is stated as once, few or many, or as a class when expanded; others skip it.

D gene: TRBD1; J gene: TRBJ2-2; clone size: .; V gene: TRBV7-9; CDR3 protein: CASSLAWDREAGELFF; CDR3 DNA: TGTGCCAGCAGCTTAGCTTGGGACAGGGAAGCCGGGGAGCTGTTTTTT
D gene: .; J gene: TRBJ2-1; clone size: .; V gene: TRBV4-3; CDR3 protein: CASSQDLGAEQFF; CDR3 DNA: TGCGCCAGCAGCCAAGATTTGGGAGCCGAGCAGTTCTTC
D gene: .; J gene: TRBJ1-2; clone size: .; V gene: TRBV18; CDR3 protein: CASSRRVENFGYTF; CDR3 DNA: TGTGCCAGCTCCCGCAGGGTAGAGAACTTTGGCTACACCTTC
D gene: TRBD1; J gene: TRBJ2-2; clone size: .; V gene: TRBV7-2; CDR3 protein: CASSSGTGTGELFF; CDR3 DNA: TGTGCCAGCAGCTCCGGGACAGGCACCGGGGAGCTGTTTTTT
D gene: TRBD2; J gene: TRBJ2-1; clone size: .; V gene: TRBV6-5; CDR3 protein: CASSRTSGSYNEQFF; CDR3 DNA: TGTGCCAGCAGTCGGACTAGCGGGTCCTACAATGAGCAGTTCTTC
D gene: TRBD1; J gene: TRBJ1-3; clone size: .; V gene: TRBV7-2; CDR3 protein: CASSLGQGVSGNTIYF; CDR3 DNA: TGTGCCAGCAGCCTCGGACAGGGGGTATCGGGAAACACCATATATTTT
D gene: TRBD1; J gene: TRBJ2-4; clone size: .; V gene: TRBV5-6; CDR3 protein: CASTSGQGIAKNIQYF; CDR3 DNA: TGTGCCAGCACCTCGGGACAGGGGATAGCCAAAAACATTCAGTACTTC
D gene: .; J gene: TRBJ2-5; clone size: .; V gene: TRBV12-1; CDR3 protein: CASSSGYRGDVTQYF; CDR3 DNA: TGTGCCAGCAGCTCGGGCTACAGGGGAGACGTGACCCAGTACTTC
D gene: .; J gene: TRBJ2-2; clone size: few; V gene: TRBV25-1; CDR3 protein: CASELLDTGELFF; CDR3 DNA: TGTGCCAGCGAACTGCTGGACACCGGGGAGCTGTTTTTT
D gene: .; J gene: TRBJ1-1; clone size: .; V gene: TRBV5-1; CDR3 protein: CASSLVVNTEAFF; CDR3 DNA: TGCGCCAGCAGTTTGGTCGTGAACACTGAAGCTTTCTTT
D gene: TRBD1; J gene: TRBJ2-4; clone size: .; V gene: TRBV28; CDR3 protein: CASSLNRGYSGNIQYF; CDR3 DNA: TGTGCCAGCAGTTTGAACAGGGGGTACAGTGGAAACATTCAGTACTTC
D gene: TRBD1; J gene: TRBJ2-3; clone size: .; V gene: TRBV6-4; CDR3 protein: CASSEQGARTDTQYF; CDR3 DNA: TGTGCCAGCAGCGAACAGGGGGCGAGAACAGATACGCAGTATTTT
D gene: .; J gene: TRBJ1-2; clone size: .; V gene: TRBV19; CDR3 protein: CATLKTGLGYGYTF; CDR3 DNA: TGTGCCACGCTTAAGACAGGTCTTGGTTATGGCTACACCTTC
D gene: .; J gene: TRBJ1-4; clone size: once; V gene: TRBV5-8; CDR3 protein: CASSFRGFANEKLFF; CDR3 DNA: TGTGCCAGCAGCTTTCGGGGGTTCGCTAATGAAAAACTGTTTTTT
D gene: TRBD1; J gene: TRBJ2-3; clone size: .; V gene: TRBV6-5; CDR3 protein: CASDRGQDTQYF; CDR3 DNA: TGTGCCAGTGACAGGGGGCAGGATACGCAGTATTTT
D gene: .; J gene: TRBJ2-3; clone size: .; V gene: TRBV5-1; CDR3 protein: CASSLGGLITDTQYF; CDR3 DNA: TGCGCCAGCAGCTTGGGGGGACTGATCACAGATACGCAGTATTTT
D gene: .; J gene: TRBJ2-3; clone size: .; V gene: TRBV28; CDR3 protein: CASSFLAAPTDTQYF; CDR3 DNA: TGTGCCAGCAGTTTTTTGGCCGCACCCACAGATACGCAGTATTTT
D gene: .; J gene: TRBJ1-2; clone size: .; V gene: TRBV9; CDR3 protein: CASSSRGRRGYTF; CDR3 DNA: TGTGCCAGCAGCTCGCGAGGGAGGCGAGGCTACACCTTC
D gene: .; J gene: TRBJ2-1; clone size: .; V gene: TRBV19; CDR3 protein: CASSMQSAAYNEQFF; CDR3 DNA: TGTGCCAGTAGTATGCAGAGCGCCGCCTACAATGAGCAGTTCTTC
D gene: .; J gene: TRBJ1-1; clone size: .; V gene: TRBV10-1; CDR3 protein: CASTPEVNTEAFF; CDR3 DNA: TGCGCCAGCACCCCGGAGGTCAACACTGAAGCTTTCTTT
D gene: TRBD1; J gene: TRBJ2-6; clone size: .; V gene: TRBV5-1; CDR3 protein: CASSARGTGANVLTF; CDR3 DNA: TGCGCCAGCAGCGCCAGGGGGACCGGGGCCAACGTCCTGACTTTC
D gene: TRBD2; J gene: TRBJ2-2; clone size: few; V gene: TRBV20-1; CDR3 protein: CSASYGLADGELFF; CDR3 DNA: TGCAGTGCTAGTTACGGACTAGCAGACGGGGAGCTGTTTTTT
D gene: TRBD1; J gene: TRBJ1-2; clone size: once; V gene: TRBV19; CDR3 protein: CASSKTGARNYGYTF; CDR3 DNA: TGTGCCAGTAGTAAAACAGGGGCACGGAACTATGGCTACACCTTC
D gene: .; J gene: TRBJ2-7; clone size: .; V gene: TRBV7-6; CDR3 protein: CASSLALGLTYEQYF; CDR3 DNA: TGTGCCAGCAGCTTAGCACTGGGACTGACTTACGAGCAGTACTTC
D gene: .; J gene: TRBJ1-4; clone size: .; V gene: TRBV28; CDR3 protein: CASSPSYQLFF; CDR3 DNA: TGTGCCAGCAGTCCAAGCTACCAACTGTTTTTT
D gene: TRBD2; J gene: TRBJ2-1; clone size: .; V gene: TRBV11-2; CDR3 protein: CASSHLAGKHEQFF; CDR3 DNA: TGTGCCAGCAGCCATTTAGCGGGGAAACATGAGCAGTTCTTC
D gene: .; J gene: TRBJ2-3; clone size: .; V gene: TRBV27; CDR3 protein: CASSPRGGYGTDTQYF; CDR3 DNA: TGTGCCAGCAGCCCTCGAGGAGGGTATGGGACAGATACGCAGTATTTT
D gene: TRBD1; J gene: TRBJ1-2; clone size: .; V gene: TRBV2; CDR3 protein: CASRGTGSYGYTF; CDR3 DNA: TGTGCCAGCAGAGGGACAGGTAGCTATGGCTACACCTTC
D gene: TRBD1; J gene: TRBJ1-1; clone size: .; V gene: TRBV11-2; CDR3 protein: CASSPAQGTANTEAFF; CDR3 DNA: TGTGCCAGCAGCCCTGCCCAGGGGACAGCGAACACTGAAGCTTTCTTT
D gene: .; J gene: TRBJ2-3; clone size: .; V gene: TRBV4-1; CDR3 protein: CASSQDSRYTQYF; CDR3 DNA: TGCGCCAGCAGCCAAGATAGTCGTTATACGCAGTATTTT
D gene: TRBD1; J gene: TRBJ1-5; clone size: once; V gene: TRBV3-1/TRBV3-2; CDR3 protein: CASSPGQFNQPQHF; CDR3 DNA: TGTGCCAGCAGCCCGGGACAGTTCAATCAGCCCCAGCATTTT
D gene: .; J gene: TRBJ2-3; clone size: once; V gene: TRBV9; CDR3 protein: CASSVSPGLYTDTQYF; CDR3 DNA: TGTGCCAGCAGCGTATCGCCGGGACTCTACACAGATACGCAGTATTTT
D gene: TRBD1; J gene: TRBJ1-5; clone size: .; V gene: TRBV19; CDR3 protein: CASRGQYSNQPQHF; CDR3 DNA: TGTGCCAGTAGGGGACAGTATAGCAATCAGCCCCAGCATTTT
D gene: TRBD1; J gene: TRBJ1-2; clone size: .; V gene: TRBV4-3; CDR3 protein: CASSRSGTGDGYTF; CDR3 DNA: TGCGCCAGCAGCCGTTCCGGGACAGGGGATGGCTACACCTTC
D gene: .; J gene: TRBJ1-5; clone size: .; V gene: TRBV10-3; CDR3 protein: CAISGSDSYNQPQHF; CDR3 DNA: TGTGCCATCAGTGGGTCGGACAGCTACAACCAGCCCCAGCATTTT
D gene: .; J gene: TRBJ1-1; clone size: .; V gene: TRBV5-1; CDR3 protein: CASSITAGNTEAFF; CDR3 DNA: TGCGCCAGCTCGATCACAGCGGGGAACACTGAAGCTTTCTTT
D gene: TRBD2; J gene: TRBJ2-5; clone size: .; V gene: TRBV5-1; CDR3 protein: CASSLLAGTQETQYF; CDR3 DNA: TGCGCCAGCAGCTTGCTAGCGGGGACCCAAGAGACCCAGTACTTC
D gene: .; J gene: TRBJ1-1; clone size: .; V gene: TRBV10-3; CDR3 protein: CAISELRRGSMNTEAFF; CDR3 DNA: TGTGCCATCAGTGAGCTTCGTCGGGGATCGATGAACACTGAAGCTTTCTTT
D gene: .; J gene: TRBJ1-4; clone size: few; V gene: TRBV28; CDR3 protein: CASSVGRGIEKLFF; CDR3 DNA: TGTGCCAGCAGTGTGGGGCGAGGAATTGAAAAACTGTTTTTT
D gene: TRBD1; J gene: TRBJ1-5; clone size: .; V gene: TRBV2; CDR3 protein: CASSGTTGTPQHF; CDR3 DNA: TGTGCCAGCAGTGGCACGACAGGGACCCCCCAGCATTTT
D gene: TRBD2; J gene: TRBJ2-1; clone size: .; V gene: TRBV9; CDR3 protein: CASSEGLADGNEQFF; CDR3 DNA: TGTGCCAGCAGCGAGGGACTAGCGGATGGGAATGAGCAGTTCTTC
D gene: .; J gene: TRBJ1-3; clone size: .; V gene: TRBV28; CDR3 protein: CASSLSGVGNTIYF; CDR3 DNA: TGTGCCAGCAGTTTGTCAGGGGTTGGAAACACCATATATTTT
D gene: .; J gene: TRBJ2-3; clone size: .; V gene: TRBV27; CDR3 protein: CASSSWRGGGTDTQYF; CDR3 DNA: TGTGCCAGCAGTTCGTGGAGAGGGGGTGGCACAGATACGCAGTATTTT
D gene: .; J gene: TRBJ2-1; clone size: .; V gene: TRBV7-2; CDR3 protein: CASSRYNEQFF; CDR3 DNA: TGTGCCAGCAGTCGGTACAATGAGCAGTTCTTC
D gene: .; J gene: TRBJ2-7; clone size: .; V gene: TRBV7-2; CDR3 protein: CASSQGRGTTYEQYF; CDR3 DNA: TGTGCCAGCAGCCAAGGGCGGGGCACGACCTACGAGCAGTACTTC
D gene: .; J gene: TRBJ2-5; clone size: .; V gene: TRBV3-1/TRBV3-2; CDR3 protein: CASSQTGDRWETQYF; CDR3 DNA: TGTGCCAGCAGCCAGACAGGCGACCGGTGGGAGACCCAGTACTTC
D gene: .; J gene: TRBJ1-5; clone size: once; V gene: TRBV27; CDR3 protein: CASSLVANQPQHF; CDR3 DNA: TGTGCCAGCAGTTTAGTAGCTAATCAGCCCCAGCATTTT
D gene: TRBD1; J gene: TRBJ2-7; clone size: .; V gene: TRBV18; CDR3 protein: CASSRLTGVSAYEQYF; CDR3 DNA: TGTGCCAGCTCAAGATTAACAGGGGTAAGCGCCTACGAGCAGTACTTC
D gene: TRBD1; J gene: TRBJ1-1; clone size: .; V gene: TRBV20-1; CDR3 protein: CSASAGRTGGTEAFF; CDR3 DNA: TGCAGTGCTAGTGCTGGTAGGACAGGGGGCACTGAAGCTTTCTTT